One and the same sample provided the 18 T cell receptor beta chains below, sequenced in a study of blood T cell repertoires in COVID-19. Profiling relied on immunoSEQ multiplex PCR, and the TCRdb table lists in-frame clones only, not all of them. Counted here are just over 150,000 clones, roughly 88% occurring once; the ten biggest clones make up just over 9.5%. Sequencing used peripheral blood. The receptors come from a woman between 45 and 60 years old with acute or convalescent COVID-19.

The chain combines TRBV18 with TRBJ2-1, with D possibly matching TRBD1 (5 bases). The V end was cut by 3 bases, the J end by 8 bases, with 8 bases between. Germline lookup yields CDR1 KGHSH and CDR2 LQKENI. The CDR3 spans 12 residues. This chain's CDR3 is CASSPGQDEQFF. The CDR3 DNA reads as TGTGCCAGCTCACCGGGGCAGGATGAGCAGTTCTTC.

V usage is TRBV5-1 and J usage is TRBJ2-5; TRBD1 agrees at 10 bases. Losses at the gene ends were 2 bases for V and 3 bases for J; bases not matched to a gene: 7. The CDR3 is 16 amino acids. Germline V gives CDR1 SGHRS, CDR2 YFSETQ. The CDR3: CASSFLGTGAEETQYF. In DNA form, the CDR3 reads TGCGCCAGCAGCTTCCTCGGGACAGGGGCGGAAGAGACCCAGTACTTC.

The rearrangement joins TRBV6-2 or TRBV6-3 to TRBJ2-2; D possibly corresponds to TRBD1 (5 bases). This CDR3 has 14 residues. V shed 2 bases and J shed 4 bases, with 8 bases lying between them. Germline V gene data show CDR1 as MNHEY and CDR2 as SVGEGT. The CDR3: CASSYVGRTGELFF. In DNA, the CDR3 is TGTGCCAGCAGTTACGTGGGGCGCACCGGGGAGCTGTTTTTT.

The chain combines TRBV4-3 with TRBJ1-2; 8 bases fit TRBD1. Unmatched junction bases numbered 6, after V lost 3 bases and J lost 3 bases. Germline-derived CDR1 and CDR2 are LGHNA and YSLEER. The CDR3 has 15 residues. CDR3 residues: CASSQGQDLYYGYTF. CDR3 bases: TGCGCCAGCAGCCAGGGACAGGATCTATACTATGGCTACACCTTC.

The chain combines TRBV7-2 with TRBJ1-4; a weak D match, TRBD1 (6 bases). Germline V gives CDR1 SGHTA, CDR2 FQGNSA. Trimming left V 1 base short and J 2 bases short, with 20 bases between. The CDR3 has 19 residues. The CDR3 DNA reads TGTGCCAGCAGCTTAGAGGGGGGGGCAACTGGCCTTACTAATGAAAAACTGTTTTTT. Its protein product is CASSLEGGATGLTNEKLFF. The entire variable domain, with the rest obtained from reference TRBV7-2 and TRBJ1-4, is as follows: GAGVSQSPSNKVTEKGKDVELRCDPISGHTALYWYRQSLGQGLEFLIYFQGNSAPDKSGLPSDRFSAERTGGSVSTLTIQRTQQEDSAVYLCASSLEGGATGLTNEKLFFGSGTQLSVL.

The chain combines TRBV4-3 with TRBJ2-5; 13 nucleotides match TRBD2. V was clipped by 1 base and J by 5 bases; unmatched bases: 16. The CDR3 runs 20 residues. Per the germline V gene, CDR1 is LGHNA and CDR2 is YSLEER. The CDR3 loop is CASSQGTGTSGTADRETQYF. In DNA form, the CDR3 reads TGCGCCAGCAGCCAAGGGACCGGGACTAGCGGGACTGCCGATCGGGAGACCCAGTACTTC.

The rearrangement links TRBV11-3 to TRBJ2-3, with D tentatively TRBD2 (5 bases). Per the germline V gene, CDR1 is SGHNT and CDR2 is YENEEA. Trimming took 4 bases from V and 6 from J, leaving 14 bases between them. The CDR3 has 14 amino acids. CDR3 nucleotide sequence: TGTGCCAGCAGCTCGGCTCCGACGGGGGATACGCAGTATTTT. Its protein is CASSSAPTGDTQYF.

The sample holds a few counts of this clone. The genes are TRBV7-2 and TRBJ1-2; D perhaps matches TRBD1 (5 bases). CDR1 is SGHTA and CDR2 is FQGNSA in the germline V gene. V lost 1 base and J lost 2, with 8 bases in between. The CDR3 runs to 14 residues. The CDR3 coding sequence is TGTGCCAGCAGCTTAGAGGCAGGGAACTATGGCTACACCTTC. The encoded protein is CASSLEAGNYGYTF.

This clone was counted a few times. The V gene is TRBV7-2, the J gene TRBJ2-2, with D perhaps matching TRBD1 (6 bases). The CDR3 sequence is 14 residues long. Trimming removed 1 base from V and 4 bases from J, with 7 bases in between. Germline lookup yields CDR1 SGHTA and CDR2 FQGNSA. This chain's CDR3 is CASSLVGGTGELFF. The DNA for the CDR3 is TGTGCCAGCAGCTTAGTAGGGGGCACCGGGGAGCTGTTTTTT.

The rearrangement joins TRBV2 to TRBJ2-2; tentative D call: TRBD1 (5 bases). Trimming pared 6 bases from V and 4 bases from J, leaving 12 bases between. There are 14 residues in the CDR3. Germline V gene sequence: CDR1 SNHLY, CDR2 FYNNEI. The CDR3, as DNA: TGTGCCAGCAGCCTTGAGCAGGGCACCGGGGAGCTGTTTTTT. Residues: CASSLEQGTGELFF.

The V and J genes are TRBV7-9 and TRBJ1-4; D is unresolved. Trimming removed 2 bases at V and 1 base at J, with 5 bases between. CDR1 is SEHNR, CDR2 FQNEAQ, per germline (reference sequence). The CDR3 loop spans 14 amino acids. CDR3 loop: CASSLIETNEKLFF. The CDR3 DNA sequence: TGTGCCAGCAGCTTAATAGAAACTAATGAAAAACTGTTTTTT.

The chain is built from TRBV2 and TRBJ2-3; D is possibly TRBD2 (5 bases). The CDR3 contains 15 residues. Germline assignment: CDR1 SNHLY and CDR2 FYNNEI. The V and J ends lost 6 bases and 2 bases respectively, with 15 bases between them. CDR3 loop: CASRAPDSSTDTQYF. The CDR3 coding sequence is TGTGCCAGCAGGGCCCCGGACTCTTCCACAGATACGCAGTATTTT.

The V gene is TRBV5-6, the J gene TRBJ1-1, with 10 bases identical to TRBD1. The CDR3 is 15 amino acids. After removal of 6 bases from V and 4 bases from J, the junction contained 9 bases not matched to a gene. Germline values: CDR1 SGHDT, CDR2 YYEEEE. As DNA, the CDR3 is TGTGCCAGCATCGATGCCGGGACAGGGGCCACTGAAGCTTTCTTT. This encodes CASIDAGTGATEAFF.

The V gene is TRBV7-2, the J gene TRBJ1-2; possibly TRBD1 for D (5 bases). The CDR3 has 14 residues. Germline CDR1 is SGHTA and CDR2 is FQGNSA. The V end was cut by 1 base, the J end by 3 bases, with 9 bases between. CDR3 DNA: TGTGCCAGCAGCTTAGTGGCCAGGGACTATGGCTACACCTTC. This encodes CASSLVARDYGYTF.

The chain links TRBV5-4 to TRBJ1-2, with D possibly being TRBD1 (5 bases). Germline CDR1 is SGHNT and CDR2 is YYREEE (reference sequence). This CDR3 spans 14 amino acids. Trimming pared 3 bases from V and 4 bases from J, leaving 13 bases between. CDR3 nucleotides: TGTGCCAGCAGCTACTGGGGGGACTTCTATGGCTACACCTTC. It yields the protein CASSYWGDFYGYTF.

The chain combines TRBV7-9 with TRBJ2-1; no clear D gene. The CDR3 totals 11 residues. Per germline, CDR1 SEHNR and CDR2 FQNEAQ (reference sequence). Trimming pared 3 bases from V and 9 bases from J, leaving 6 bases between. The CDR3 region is CASSFTSEQFF. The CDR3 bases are TGTGCCAGCAGCTTTACGAGTGAGCAGTTCTTC.

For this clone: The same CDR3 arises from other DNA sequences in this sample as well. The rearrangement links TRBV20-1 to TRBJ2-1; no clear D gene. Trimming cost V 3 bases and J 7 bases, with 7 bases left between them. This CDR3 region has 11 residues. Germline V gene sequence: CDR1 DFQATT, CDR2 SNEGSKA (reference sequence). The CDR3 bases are TGCAGTGCTAGGGTGAGGAATGAGCAGTTCTTC. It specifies CSARVRNEQFF.

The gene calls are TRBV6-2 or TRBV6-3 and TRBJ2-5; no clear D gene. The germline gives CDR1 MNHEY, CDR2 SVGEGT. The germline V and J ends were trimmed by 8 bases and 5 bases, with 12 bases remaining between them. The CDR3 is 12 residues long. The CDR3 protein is CASCLYGETQYF. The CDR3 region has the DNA TGTGCCAGCTGCCTATACGGGGAGACCCAGTACTTC.